Listed below are T cell receptor beta chains from one sample, sequenced in a study of CD8 T cells in Susac syndrome. TCRdb called the immunoSEQ multiplex PCR reads again in MiXCR, with one record for every CDR3 protein. This table has tens of thousands of distinct CDR3 sequences, 96% appearing once. The specimen sequenced was CD8+ T cells from PBMCs. The source is a human donor with Susac syndrome. The CDR3 runs from the conserved cysteine through the conserved F or W. Each record gives: CDR3 length, V gene, CDR3 protein.

15 | TRBV27 | CASSSRTSSPYGYTF
16 | TRBV6-5 | CASSSLRPGASYEQYF
15 | TRBV29-1 | CSVFNRATSTDTQYF
14 | TRBV7-9 | CASSPGRSNYGYTF
15 | TRBV28 | CASSFRTGWIETQYF
13 | TRBV7-3 | CASSLQWGDRKFF
15 | TRBV12-3/TRBV12-4 | CASSSGTSIIDEQFF
13 | TRBV12-3/TRBV12-4 | CASRLGFMEGYTF
12 | TRBV20-1 | CSANINTGELFF
16 | TRBV13 | CASSAGTARNTGELFF
14 | TRBV19 | CASSIQGSTDTQYF
15 | TRBV4-2 | CASSQDEDSTATIYF
15 | TRBV4-1 | CASSPSGGDTGELFF
13 | TRBV24-1 | CATSDRDSYGYTF
15 | TRBV30 | CAWSPLVAGGTEAFF
12 | TRBV7-2 | CASSSRNYGYTF
15 | TRBV20-1 | CSALEGGETLNEQFF
13 | TRBV20-1 | CSALQGSTDTQYF
13 | TRBV30 | CAWRWGSGNTIYF
12 | TRBV6-1 | CASSAGGETQYF
15 | TRBV27 | CASSLSIGGGYGYTF
14 | TRBV28 | CASSWGPWNTEAFF
13 | TRBV29-1 | CSVEDRGSYEQYF
15 | TRBV9 | CASSAGGSEGDGYTF
14 | TRBV6-4 | CASSRGGQGFGYTF
15 | TRBV7-9 | CASSPGGDRVYGYTF
15 | TRBV20-1 | CSADAGTGGTHEQYF
15 | TRBV28 | CASSRTTGPDSPLHF
16 | TRBV7-2 | CASSPNRDTGLYGYTF
15 | TRBV20-1 | CSASRVVASTDTQYF
14 | TRBV6-2/TRBV6-3 | CASRRVGSYNEQFF
15 | TRBV7-8 | CASTLGQGNDYGYTF
14 | TRBV7-9 | CASSSLGQGKSNTF
14 | TRBV3-1 | CASTNRVGGSPLHF
13 | TRBV3-1 | CASSQDYNQPQHF
12 | TRBV6-2/TRBV6-3 | CASSYGDTEAFF
15 | TRBV29-1 | CSVVWGEAFGGEQFF
12 | TRBV24-1 | CATGAGSDTQYF
12 | TRBV20-1 | CSALDQGETQYF
12 | TRBV2 | CASSPGNTEAFF